This TCR beta chain was found in a study of human T cells and chemical hapten exposure. Study-level background: Across the whole study, which lasted about 23 weeks, patients were given diphenylcyclopropenone on the scalp once a week. Small pooled library volume differences chiefly drove per-sample TCR yield variation. Regarding the study as a whole: There was a positive correlation between PT1 expanded TCR counts and patch test score. Among expanded TCRs, significantly more large CDR3 similarity clusters formed than among controls.

TCRdb fed the RACE reads into MiXCR, producing one record per CDR3 protein. The table includes 75,000 to 100,000 distinct CDR3 sequences, 9.3% detected once. The CDR3 loop spans 14 amino acids. Trimming removed 4 bases from V and 4 bases from J, with 16 bases in between. The germline V gene has CDR1 SQVTM and CDR2 ANQGSEA. Time point noted: patch test 2, 6 weeks after DPC sensitization. Treatment given: therapeutic diphenylcyclopropenone sensitization with weekly scalp DPC. This clonotype was counted ten times or more. The antigen remains undetermined. The sample in question was whole blood, obtained in connection with sensitization to the hapten diphenylcyclopropenone (DPC). J is TRBJ1-2 and V is TRBV29-1, with unresolved D. The clonotype comes from a woman aged 40 to 55 with alopecia areata. Some clones in this sample may be carry-over from other donors' samples. CDR3 bases: TGCAGCGTTGCTCTTAATGAACAGCCCTATGGCTACACCTTC. Its translation: CSVALNEQPYGYTF.